The rows below give T cell receptor beta chains drawn from one sample of a study of T-cell memory formation after mild COVID-19. TCRdb analysed the 5' RACE reads with MiXCR anew, one entry per CDR3 protein. The table shows 250,000 to 300,000 distinct CDR3 sequences, with 15% to 20% occurring only once. The sequencing input was PBMCs or a T cell subset sorted from them (not recorded which). Every receptor here comes from a man between 18 and 29 years old who had mild COVID-19 (a few samples of this study predate the infection). Cell type and time point are not known. CDR3s include the opening cysteine and the closing phenylalanine or tryptophan. D genes are given only for firm matches. The size of a clone is reported for some rows only, either as once, few or many, or as a class for expanded clones.

v_call	j_call	clone_size	d_call	cdr3_nt	cdr3_aa
TRBV7-2	TRBJ2-1	few	TRBD2	TGTGCCAGCTGCACCGGGGCGGGGGGGTTGGATGAGCAGTTCTTC	CASCTGAGGLDEQFF
TRBV5-1	TRBJ2-2	many	-	TGCGCCAGCAGCTTCGCAGGGGATTCAACCGGGGAGCTGTTTTTT	CASSFAGDSTGELFF
TRBV6-5	TRBJ1-2	-	TRBD1	TGTGCCAGCAGTCGATCCGGGCAGGGGGTTTATGGCTACACCTTC	CASSRSGQGVYGYTF
TRBV2	TRBJ1-1	-	-	TGTGCCAGCAGTGAAGCGCGACAGTACACTGAAGCTTTCTTT	CASSEARQYTEAFF
TRBV9	TRBJ1-1	-	TRBD1	TGTGCCAGCAGCACCGGGACAGGGGCGAAGATTACTGAAGCTTTCTTT	CASSTGTGAKITEAFF
TRBV12-3/TRBV12-4	TRBJ2-5	-	-	TGTGCCAGCAGTTCCCGGACTCTTGAGACCCAGTACTTC	CASSSRTLETQYF
TRBV6-2/TRBV6-3	TRBJ2-3	-	TRBD2	TGTGCCACGAATCTTGCGGGAGACACAGATACGCAGTATTTT	CATNLAGDTDTQYF
TRBV7-2	TRBJ2-3	many	-	TGTGCCAGCAGCCCGGGGGCCGGGAAAGATACGCAGTATTTT	CASSPGAGKDTQYF
TRBV11-2	TRBJ2-2	-	TRBD2	TGTGCCAGCAGCTTAAGGCGGGGCCGGGGACTAGGGATCGCCGTGTGGTCCGGGGAGCTGTTTTTT	CASSLRRGRGLGIAVWSGELFF
TRBV7-9	TRBJ1-2	few	-	TGTGCCAGCAGCCCAATAGTCCTCTATGGCTACACCTTC	CASSPIVLYGYTF
TRBV2	TRBJ1-1	-	-	TGTGCCAGCAGATTACAGGGATGGGGCACTGAAGCTTTCTTT	CASRLQGWGTEAFF
TRBV20-1	TRBJ2-3	-	TRBD2	TGCAGTGCTAGCGGTAGCGGGGGATATACAGATACGCAGTATTTT	CSASGSGGYTDTQYF
TRBV5-6	TRBJ2-7	-	TRBD1	TGTGCCAGCAGCTTAAGTGGGCCCCGGGACAGGGCTCACGAGCAGTACTTC	CASSLSGPRDRAHEQYF
TRBV7-2	TRBJ2-7	few	TRBD1	TGTGCCAGCAGCTTAGTAGGGACAGGGAACTACGAGCAGTACTTC	CASSLVGTGNYEQYF
TRBV4-1	TRBJ2-5	few	-	TGCGCCAGCAGCCAAGAGAGGGGAAGGGGGGAGACCCAGTACTTC	CASSQERGRGETQYF
TRBV27	TRBJ2-2	-	TRBD1	TGTGCCAGCAGACCCGACAGGGGAGTTTACACCGGGGAGCTGTTTTTT	CASRPDRGVYTGELFF
TRBV28	TRBJ1-1	few	-	TGTGCCAGCGGGGACGGATACACTGAAGCTTTCTTT	CASGDGYTEAFF
TRBV5-1	TRBJ1-4	-	-	TGCGCCAGCAGCCGTGAGGACGAAAAACTGTTTTTT	CASSREDEKLFF
TRBV5-1	TRBJ2-5	-	TRBD1	TGCGCCAGCAGCTTGCAGGGGGCGCGTTCAGAGACCCAGTACTTC	CASSLQGARSETQYF
TRBV6-2/TRBV6-3	TRBJ1-5	-	-	TGTGCCAGCAGTTTAAGCAGGGCCGGCAATCAGCCCCAGCATTTT	CASSLSRAGNQPQHF
TRBV7-2	TRBJ1-1	few	TRBD1	TGTGCCAGCAGCTTATTTGCGTTTGGAGGGGGCGAAGCTTTCTTT	CASSLFAFGGGEAFF
TRBV5-1	TRBJ1-5	few	-	TGCGCCAGCAGCTTGATAGGGAACCAGCCCCAGCATTTT	CASSLIGNQPQHF
TRBV12-3/TRBV12-4	TRBJ2-4	few	TRBD2	TGTGCCAGCAGGACCGGGACTAGAGGAAACATTCAGTACTTC	CASRTGTRGNIQYF
TRBV28	TRBJ1-2	few	-	TGTGCCAGCAGGCGAGCCTATGGCTACACCTTC	CASRRAYGYTF
TRBV6-2/TRBV6-3	TRBJ2-2	-	-	TGTGCCAGCAGTTACCCAACCGTAACCGGGGAGCTGTTTTTT	CASSYPTVTGELFF
TRBV3-1	TRBJ2-3	few	-	TGTGCCAGCAGCCAGTACAGCACAGATACGCAGTATTTT	CASSQYSTDTQYF
TRBV19	TRBJ1-1	-	-	TGTGCCAGTAAGAAAGGGATGGACACTGAAGCTTTCTTT	CASKKGMDTEAFF
TRBV6-1	TRBJ2-3	many	-	TGTGCCAGCAGTGAAGGGATCGCCGGGAACACAGATACGCAGTATTTT	CASSEGIAGNTDTQYF
TRBV5-1	TRBJ1-1	-	-	TGCGCCAGCAGCTTGTTGGGTTGGGGGATGAACACTGAAGCTTTCTTT	CASSLLGWGMNTEAFF
TRBV2	TRBJ1-5	few	-	TGTGCCAGCACCCTTCGGGCCTTTCATCAGCCCCAGCATTTT	CASTLRAFHQPQHF
TRBV4-2	TRBJ1-1	few	TRBD1	TGTGCCAGCAGCCAAGATGAGGGGGCCACTGAAGCTTTCTTT	CASSQDEGATEAFF
TRBV24-1	TRBJ2-1	few	TRBD1	TGTGCCACCAGTGAAGGACCCGGTGACAGGGCGTTTTATGAGCAGTTCTTC	CATSEGPGDRAFYEQFF
TRBV12-3/TRBV12-4	TRBJ1-1	few	-	TGTGCCAGCACCGATCAGGGTGACACTGAAGCTTTCTTT	CASTDQGDTEAFF
TRBV2	TRBJ2-6	few	-	TGTGCCAACTCGGGATACGGGGCCAACGTCCTGACTTTC	CANSGYGANVLTF
TRBV5-8	TRBJ2-3	few	TRBD1	TGTGCCAGCAGCTTGCGGACAGGGGTCGTCTTATCCCGAAGCACAGATACGCAGTATTTT	CASSLRTGVVLSRSTDTQYF
TRBV4-2	TRBJ1-4	-	-	TGTGCCAGCAGCCAGGACAGACGAAATGAAAAACTGTTTTTT	CASSQDRRNEKLFF
TRBV20-1	TRBJ1-1	-	-	TGCAGTGCTAGAGCGGTGGCGACTGAAGCTTTCTTT	CSARAVATEAFF
TRBV3-1	TRBJ1-2	few	-	TGTGCCAGCAGCCAAGATCGTTGGGCGGGGAACTATGGCTACACCTTC	CASSQDRWAGNYGYTF
TRBV18	TRBJ2-3	many	-	TGTGCCAGCTCACCACCGAGCACAGATACGCAGTATTTT	CASSPPSTDTQYF
TRBV11-2	TRBJ2-5	few	-	TGTGCCAGCAGCCAGGTCCCCTCCCAAGAGACCCAGTACTTC	CASSQVPSQETQYF
TRBV20-1	TRBJ2-3	-	-	TGCAGTGCTTCTCGCCCCGGGCTTCAACGGGATACGCAGTATTTT	CSASRPGLQRDTQYF